This T cell receptor (beta chain) was recovered during a study of neurological immune-mediated disorders. Findings of the study overall: It was HTLV-1-associated myelopathy that showed the most TCR clonal expansion, while multiple sclerosis showed the least, falling below healthy controls.

This CDR3 has 11 amino acids. The ends were cut back, 6 bases at V and 2 bases at J, with 5 bases in the middle. Germline CDR1 SNHLY, CDR2 FYNNEI. Template-switch 5'RACE cDNA synthesis added a 10-nucleotide unique molecular identifier. TCRdb analysed the 5' RACE reads with MiXCR anew, one entry per CDR3 protein. Of tens of thousands of distinct CDR3 sequences detected, approximately 14% appear once; the ten largest clones hold around 4.3%. The time point denotes: longitudinal time-point 1 (baseline). There are many counts of this clonotype. Antigen: not known. This sequence originates from a female donor with HTLV-1-associated myelopathy (HAM/TSP). The V gene is TRBV2, the J gene TRBJ2-7, with D hard to call. The sequencing input was PBMCs. The CDR3, as DNA: TGTGCCAGCAGGTTAACCTACGAGCAGTACTTC. Protein sequence: CASRLTYEQYF.